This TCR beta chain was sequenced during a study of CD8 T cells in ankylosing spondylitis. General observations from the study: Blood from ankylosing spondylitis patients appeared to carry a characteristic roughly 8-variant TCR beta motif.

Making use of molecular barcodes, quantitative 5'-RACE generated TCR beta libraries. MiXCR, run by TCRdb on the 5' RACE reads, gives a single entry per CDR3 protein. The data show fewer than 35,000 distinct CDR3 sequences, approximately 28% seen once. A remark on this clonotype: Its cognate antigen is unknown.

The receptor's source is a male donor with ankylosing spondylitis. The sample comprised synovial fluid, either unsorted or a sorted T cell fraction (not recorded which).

This CDR3 reads CATSRANNEQFF. CDR3 nucleotide sequence: TGTGCCACCAGTCGGGCTAACAATGAGCAGTTCTTC. The rearrangement joins TRBV24-1 to TRBJ2-1; D remains unclear. The CDR3 is 12 residues long. V was cut by 6 bases and J by 5 bases, with 7 bases left in between. CDR1 KGHDR and CDR2 SFDVKD come from the germline V gene.